One sample yielded the 18 T cell receptor beta chains listed below, sequenced in a study of beta chain features in type 1 diabetes. Expressed TCRB transcripts got sequenced, as all isolated RNA was reverse transcribed. Clones were sequenced by immunoSEQ multiplex PCR, and TCRdb holds only the in-frame ones, with some missing. The repertoire includes under 300,000 clones, 25% to 30% of them detected once, and 4% sits in the top ten. Sequences were obtained from central memory CD4+ T cells from blood. Receptor source: a man aged 25-40 years in good health.

This clone was detected only a few times. The chain couples TRBV11-2 to TRBJ2-2; either TRBD1 or TRBD2 may fit D (5 bases each). CDR1 is SGHAT and CDR2 is FQNNGV in the germline V gene. Trimming took off 5 bases at V and 4 bases at J, with 14 bases between the two ends. The CDR3 runs to 15 residues. The CDR3 bases are TGTGCCAGCAGCCCTACCCGGGACGGCACCGGGGAGCTGTTTTTT. Its translation: CASSPTRDGTGELFF.

J is TRBJ2-1 and V is TRBV7-6; possibly TRBD1 or TRBD2 for D (5 bases each). Trimming removed 1 base at V and 8 bases at J, with 12 bases between. The germline V gene encodes CDR1 SGHVS and CDR2 FNYEAQ. This CDR3 contains 14 residues. CDR3 nucleotide sequence: TGTGCCAGCAGCTTAGTTTCCAGGGACGATGAGCAGTTCTTC. Its protein is CASSLVSRDDEQFF.

The chain has TRBV7-9 and TRBJ2-3; 12 positions agree with TRBD2. The CDR3 loop spans 16 amino acids. J gave up 2 bases and V 5 bases, and 5 bases lay outside the gene matches. CDR1 and CDR2 (germline): SEHNR, FQNEAQ (reference sequence). CDR3 loop: CASSQLAGGLTDTQYF. The CDR3 DNA reads as TGTGCCAGCAGCCAACTAGCGGGGGGCCTCACAGATACGCAGTATTTT.

The table lists this clone with a few counts. The J gene is TRBJ2-1, the V gene TRBV7-8; D remains ambiguous. The germline V gene has CDR1 SGHVS and CDR2 FQNEAQ. V dropped 5 bases and J dropped 3 bases, with 11 bases sitting between them. The CDR3 covers 14 residues. This chain's CDR3 is CASSPGGDYNEQFF. CDR3 coding DNA: TGTGCCAGCAGCCCAGGCGGAGACTACAATGAGCAGTTCTTC.

This rearrangement joins TRBV9 to TRBJ2-1; 7 bases fit TRBD1. V lost 0 bases and J lost 2; bases outside the gene matches: 2. This CDR3 is built from 15 residues. Germline V lookup: CDR1 SGDLS, CDR2 YYNGEE. The CDR3 loop is CASSVGQGTYNEQFF. CDR3 nucleotide sequence: TGTGCCAGCAGCGTAGGACAGGGCACCTACAATGAGCAGTTCTTC.

This clone was seen a few times. Additional DNA sequences in this sample encode the identical CDR3. The chain employs TRBV29-1 and TRBJ1-4; 9 bases are shared with TRBD1. Germline lookup yields CDR1 SQVTM and CDR2 ANQGSEA. V shed 6 bases and J 4 bases; nucleotides not matched to a gene: 0. This CDR3 region has 12 residues. CDR3 coding DNA: TGCAGCGTGGGACAGGGTAATGAAAAACTGTTTTTT. This sequence encodes CSVGQGNEKLFF.

This chain connects TRBV5-4 to TRBJ2-5; no firm D call. Germline assignment: CDR1 SGHNT and CDR2 YYREEE (reference sequence). Trimming left V 0 bases short and J 4 bases short, with 13 bases between. The CDR3 extends over 15 amino acids. In DNA, the CDR3 is TGTGCCAGCAGCTTGGATTCGCGCCCTACAGAGACCCAGTACTTC. Amino acids: CASSLDSRPTETQYF.

Turning to this clone: This specimen includes other DNA sequences encoding the same CDR3. V gene TRBV9 combines with J gene TRBJ2-5; D is unclear. Germline loops: CDR1 SGDLS, CDR2 YYNGEE. V was pared by 5 bases and J by 5 bases, with 10 bases between. The CDR3 spans 12 residues. The CDR3 sequence: CASSAGEETQYF. DNA for the CDR3: TGTGCCAGCAGTGCCGGAGAGGAGACCCAGTACTTC.

This clone was seen only a few times. The J gene is TRBJ2-3, the V gene TRBV27; TRBD2 is a possible D gene (5 bases). The V end was cut by 3 bases, the J end by 4 bases, with 14 bases between. The length of the CDR3 is 15 residues. Looked up from germline, CDR1 is MNHEY and CDR2 is SMNVEV (reference sequence). CDR3 region: CASSLARGRADTQYF. In DNA, the CDR3 is TGTGCCAGCAGTTTGGCCCGGGGTCGCGCAGATACGCAGTATTTT.

The chain couples TRBV28 to TRBJ2-5; no firm D call. CDR1 and CDR2 (germline): MDHEN, SYDVKM. V lost 2 bases to trimming and J lost 7 bases, with 17 bases between them. This CDR3 has 15 amino acids. CDR3 sequence (DNA): TGTGCCAGCAGTTTAGTGTTCGGGCCGAAAAGGACCCAGTACTTC. Translated: CASSLVFGPKRTQYF.

This chain connects TRBV28 to TRBJ2-1; D is undetermined. This CDR3 contains 15 residues. Per germline, CDR1 MDHEN and CDR2 SYDVKM. The V end lost 2 bases, the J end lost 0 bases, and 8 bases lay between the germline ends. CDR3 sequence reads: CASSLEASSYNEQFF. The CDR3 nucleotides are TGTGCCAGCAGTTTAGAGGCCAGCTCCTACAATGAGCAGTTCTTC. Full variable domain (missing parts from reference TRBV28 and TRBJ2-1): DVKVTQSSRYLVKRTGEKVFLECVQDMDHENMFWYRQDPGLGLRLIYFSYDVKMKEKGDIPEGYSVSREKKERFSLILESASTNQTSMYLCASSLEASSYNEQFFGPGTRLTVL.

As for this clone: At one end, the junction sequence differs from germline, possibly due to a read error. The chain employs TRBV11-1 and TRBJ2-5; TRBD2 might be the D (6 bases). In germline, CDR1 is SGHAT, CDR2 FQDESV (reference sequence). This CDR3 contains 15 residues. The CDR3 bases are TGTGCCAGCAGCACCGGGAGCGGAAACCAAGATACCCAGTACTTC. Amino acids: CASSTGSGNQDTQYF.

With regard to this clone: The identical CDR3 is also encoded by other nucleotide sequences in the sample. This chain joins TRBV29-1 and TRBJ2-2; D tentatively reads TRBD1 or TRBD2 (5 bases each). Germline V lookup: CDR1 SQVTM, CDR2 ANQGSEA. The V end was cut by 7 bases, the J end by 4 bases, with 19 bases between. The CDR3 sequence is 15 residues long. The CDR3 spells CSATSGTAATGELFF. In nucleotides, the CDR3 is TGCAGCGCAACCTCCGGGACCGCCGCCACCGGGGAGCTGTTTTTT.

The chain combines TRBV7-2 with TRBJ2-7; TRBD1 agrees at 7 bases. The V segment lost 5 bases and the J segment 2 bases; nucleotides outside the gene matches: 6. The CDR3 has 14 residues. Germline CDR1 and CDR2: SGHTA and FQGNSA. The CDR3 loop is CASSPDRTAYEQYF. In DNA form, the CDR3 reads TGTGCCAGCAGCCCGGACAGGACAGCCTACGAGCAGTACTTC.

The chain is built from TRBV7-9 and TRBJ2-1; D remains ambiguous. V lost 5 bases and J lost 5, with 16 bases in between. Germline V CDR1 and CDR2: SEHNR, FQNEAQ (reference sequence). The CDR3 runs 15 residues. Here the CDR3 reads CASSLFGRSDNEQFF. The CDR3 DNA is TGTGCCAGCAGCCTGTTTGGCAGGAGCGACAATGAGCAGTTCTTC.

The chain is built from TRBV30 and TRBJ2-1, with D perhaps matching TRBD2 (7 bases). Per the germline V gene, CDR1 is GTSNPN and CDR2 is SVGIG (reference sequence). Deletions cut 2 bases from V and 2 bases from J, with 16 bases between. This CDR3 is 16 amino acids long. CDR3 region: CAWSPAGAVPYNEQFF. The CDR3 nucleotides read TGTGCCTGGAGTCCCGCGGGGGCAGTTCCCTACAATGAGCAGTTCTTC.

This chain connects TRBV5-1 to TRBJ2-5, with 10 bases matching TRBD1. CDR1 SGHRS and CDR2 YFSETQ come from the germline V gene. The CDR3 contains 15 residues. V shed 4 bases, J shed 5 bases, and the junction held 8 bases outside the gene matches. CDR3 amino acids: CASSGRGQGRETQYF. The DNA for the CDR3 is TGCGCCAGCAGCGGCCGGGGACAGGGGAGGGAGACCCAGTACTTC.

This clone was seen a few times. The chain uses TRBV7-9 and TRBJ2-2, with D unresolved. Trimming took off 5 bases at V and 6 bases at J, with 19 bases between the two ends. CDR3 size: 16 residues. Germline-derived CDR1 and CDR2 are SEHNR and FQNEAQ (reference sequence). The CDR3 DNA sequence: TGTGCCAGCAGCCCCTCTCCAGCGTGGTCCCCCGGGGAGCTGTTTTTT. This codes for CASSPSPAWSPGELFF.